The clone carrying this TCR beta chain registers medium-sized by frequency. Its antigen is undetermined. This sample is part of a study of CD8 T cells in cerebrospinal fluid in Alzheimer's disease. Study summary: Two single-cell methods, plate-based nested PCR and droplet-based sequencing, assessed CSF clonal expansion. General study findings and limits: EBV-specific clones showed no enrichment in Alzheimer's patients and were not the top expanded clones. Compared with controls, mild cognitive impairment or Alzheimer's disease patients showed higher maximum CSF clone percentages.

This CDR3 is built from 12 residues. Germline assignment: CDR1 MGHDK and CDR2 SYGVNS. CSF cells underwent 10X single-cell V(D)J and 5' gene-expression profiling. One entry per CDR3 protein, without DNA, is what TCRdb gives after re-calling the 10x single-cell sequencing reads. This specimen shows 650 to 700 distinct CDR3 sequences; the ten leading clones hold approximately 18%. The specimen sequenced was cerebrospinal fluid. This sequence was found in a human donor in good health. The rearrangement uses TRBV25-1 and TRBJ1-2. The CDR3 is CASRTEYYGYTF.